The clone carrying this TCR beta chain has a handful of counts. This sample is drawn from a study of identical twins. The V segment lost 0 bases and the J segment 5 bases; nucleotides outside the gene matches: 6. Germline CDR1 is LGHDT and CDR2 is YNNKEL (reference sequence). The CDR3 covers 15 residues. Unique molecular identifiers were present on the cDNA, and a universal primer site came from template switching. TCRdb re-called the 5' RACE reads with MiXCR, one entry per CDR3 protein. The sample includes hundreds of thousands of distinct CDR3 sequences, around 6.1% of them seen just once. Source material: naive T cells sorted from blood. This TCR was recovered from a young man in good health. The chain uses TRBV3-1 and TRBJ1-1, with 7 bases that match TRBD1. The CDR3 region is CASSQEGFRGTEAFF. The CDR3, as DNA: TGTGCCAGCAGCCAAGAGGGCTTCAGGGGGACTGAAGCTTTCTTT.